Following are 5 T cell receptor beta chains from one sample sequenced in a study of OX40 agonist ivuxolimab in advanced cancers. Measured with immunoSEQ multiplex PCR; TCRdb has only the in-frame clones, and not every one. The sample lists over 65,000 clones, 90% occurring once. This sample comprised CD4+ or CD8+ T cells sorted from blood, obtained in a trial of the OX40 agonist ivuxolimab. These receptors all come from an adult with an advanced solid tumor such as melanoma, head and neck, liver or kidney cancer.

The chain recombines TRBV5-1 with TRBJ2-1; D gene unclear. Per the germline V gene, CDR1 is SGHRS and CDR2 is YFSETQ. CDR3 length equals 16 residues. V was clipped by 0 bases and J by 0 bases, with 10 bases between them. The CDR3 coding sequence is TGCGCCAGCAGCTTGGGGCTGACAAGCTCCTACAATGAGCAGTTCTTC. It encodes CASSLGLTSSYNEQFF.

This chain connects TRBV7-3 to TRBJ2-1; 7 bases match TRBD2. In germline, CDR1 is SGHTA, CDR2 FQGTGA. The V segment lost 1 base and the J segment 5 bases; nucleotides outside the gene matches: 2. There are 14 residues in the CDR3. The CDR3 coding sequence is TGTGCCAGCAGCTTAAGAGCGGGGAACAATGAGCAGTTCTTC. Protein product: CASSLRAGNNEQFF.

This clone was counted between two and nine times. This chain uses TRBV4-1 with TRBJ2-7, with 9 bases matching TRBD1. The length of the CDR3 is 15 residues. Unmatched junction bases numbered 9, after V lost 5 bases and J lost 4 bases. CDR1 MGHRA and CDR2 YSYEKL come from the germline V gene. The CDR3 sequence is CASSAGTGRVYEQYF. The CDR3 DNA sequence: TGCGCCAGCAGCGCCGGGACAGGGAGAGTTTACGAGCAGTACTTC.

This sequence joins TRBV11-3 and TRBJ2-7; D is ambiguous. The germline CDR1 and CDR2 sequences are SGHNT and YENEEA. The V gene lost 5 bases and the J gene lost 5 bases, with 13 bases spanning the gap. The CDR3 has 13 amino acids. This CDR3 reads CASSPSGVDEQYF. The CDR3 DNA reads as TGTGCCAGCAGCCCTAGTGGGGTCGACGAGCAGTACTTC.

Notes on this clone: Sequence at one end of the junction differs from germline and may be a read error. The chain is built from TRBV10-2 and TRBJ2-7; D possibly corresponds to TRBD1 (6 bases). This CDR3 comprises 14 residues. Germline V lookup: CDR1 WSHSY, CDR2 SAAADI. For the CDR3, the DNA is TGCGCCAGCAGAGAGTTACAGGGTTCCTACGAGCAGTACTTC. Translation: CASRELQGSYEQYF.